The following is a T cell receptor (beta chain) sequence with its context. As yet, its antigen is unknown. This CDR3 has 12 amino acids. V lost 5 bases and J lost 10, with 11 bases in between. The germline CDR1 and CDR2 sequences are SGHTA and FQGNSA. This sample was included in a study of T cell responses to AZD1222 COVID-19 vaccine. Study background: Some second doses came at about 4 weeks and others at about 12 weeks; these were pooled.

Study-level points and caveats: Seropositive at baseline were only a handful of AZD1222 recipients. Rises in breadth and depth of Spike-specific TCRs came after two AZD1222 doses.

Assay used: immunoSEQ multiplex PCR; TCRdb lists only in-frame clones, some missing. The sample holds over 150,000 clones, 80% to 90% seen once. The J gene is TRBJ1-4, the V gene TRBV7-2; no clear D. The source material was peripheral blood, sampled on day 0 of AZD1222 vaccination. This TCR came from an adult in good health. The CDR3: CASSQTGTKLFF. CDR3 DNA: TGTGCCAGCAGCCAGACGGGAACAAAACTGTTTTTT.